Listed below are T cell receptor beta chains from one sample, sequenced in a study of human T cells and chemical hapten exposure. MiXCR was run by TCRdb on the RACE reads, yielding one entry per CDR3 protein. The data contain approximately 90,000 distinct CDR3 sequences, approximately 10% of them singletons. The sequencing input was whole blood. The receptors were sampled from a female donor in good health. Some clones in this sample may be carry-over from other donors' samples. The CDR3 runs from the conserved cysteine through the conserved F or W. Each record gives: V gene, clone size, D gene, J gene, CDR3 protein, CDR3 DNA. The D gene is left open where the match is weak. Not every row has a clone size; where given, it reads once, few, many or a size class.

TRBV7-2,.,.,TRBJ2-7,CASSLVGVGDYEQYF,TGTGCCAGCAGCTTAGTTGGGGTAGGAGACTACGAGCAGTACTTC
TRBV28,few,.,TRBJ1-2,CASSQPLWRGGGYTF,TGTGCCAGCAGCCAGCCCCTGTGGAGGGGGGGGGGCTACACCTTC
TRBV4-3,many,.,TRBJ2-3,CASSVRVPDTQYF,TGCGCCAGCAGCGTCAGGGTACCAGATACGCAGTATTTT
TRBV6-5,.,.,TRBJ2-1,CASSYSRRREQFF,TGTGCCAGCAGTTACTCTAGGAGGAGAGAGCAGTTCTTC
TRBV3-1,.,.,TRBJ2-5,CASSQDFQDQETQYF,TGTGCCAGCAGCCAAGATTTCCAGGACCAAGAGACCCAGTACTTC
TRBV7-9,few,.,TRBJ2-1,CASSPPGRAEKGNEQFF,TGTGCCAGCAGCCCCCCCGGTCGCGCCGAGAAGGGCAATGAGCAGTTCTTC
TRBV6-5,many,TRBD2,TRBJ2-2,CASSSGGTGELFF,TGTGCCAGCAGTTCGGGGGGAACCGGGGAGCTGTTTTTT
TRBV28,many,.,TRBJ2-1,CASSPLSGDINEQFF,TGTGCCAGCAGTCCCTTATCGGGAGATATCAATGAGCAGTTCTTC
TRBV5-5,many,.,TRBJ2-1,CASSLWSRVYEQFF,TGTGCCAGCAGCTTGTGGTCAAGGGTATACGAGCAGTTCTTC
TRBV29-1,few,TRBD1,TRBJ2-2,CSVEVARGPSGELFF,TGCAGCGTTGAGGTGGCCAGGGGGCCATCCGGGGAGCTGTTTTTT
TRBV5-5,.,TRBD1,TRBJ1-4,CASSVGQRFEKLFF,TGTGCCAGCAGCGTGGGACAGAGATTTGAAAAACTGTTTTTT
TRBV7-8,.,TRBD1,TRBJ1-2,CASSVLPGQRNYGYTF,TGTGCCAGCAGCGTCCTTCCGGGACAGAGAAACTATGGCTACACCTTC
TRBV7-9,many,.,TRBJ1-1,CASSLWQGHTEAFF,TGTGCCAGCAGCTTATGGCAGGGGCACACTGAAGCTTTCTTT
TRBV28,.,TRBD2,TRBJ2-1,CASSSPGLGYNEQFF,TGTGCCAGCAGTTCACCGGGACTAGGCTACAATGAGCAGTTCTTC
TRBV20-1,.,TRBD2,TRBJ2-7,CSARLLASRDEQYF,TGCAGTGCTAGATTACTAGCGAGCCGCGACGAGCAGTACTTC
TRBV6-2/TRBV6-3,many,.,TRBJ1-5,CASSRRDTGQPQHF,TGTGCCAGCAGTCGACGAGACACGGGGCAGCCCCAGCATTTT
TRBV7-3,.,.,TRBJ2-7,CASTDPKAYEQYF,TGTGCCAGCACCGACCCCAAGGCCTACGAGCAGTACTTC
TRBV3-1,.,.,TRBJ2-7,CASSQFEGYEQYF,TGTGCCAGCAGCCAATTCGAGGGCTACGAGCAGTACTTC
TRBV28,many,.,TRBJ2-3,CASSPQSTAVPDTQYF,TGTGCCAGCAGTCCACAGAGCACCGCGGTCCCAGATACGCAGTATTTT
TRBV18,.,.,TRBJ2-1,CASSPPGKSEQFF,TGTGCCAGCTCACCACCGGGAAAGTCGGAGCAGTTCTTC
TRBV28,many,TRBD2,TRBJ2-1,CASSLWGGTYNEQFF,TGTGCCAGCAGTTTATGGGGGGGGACTTACAATGAGCAGTTCTTC
TRBV9,.,.,TRBJ2-1,CASSPLIGGYNEQFF,TGTGCCAGCAGCCCTTTGATAGGAGGATACAATGAGCAGTTCTTC
TRBV20-1,many,.,TRBJ2-7,CSASLLEPYEQYF,TGCAGTGCTAGTCTACTAGAGCCCTACGAGCAGTACTTC
TRBV6-6,many,TRBD2,TRBJ2-4,CASNPDSGRNIQYF,TGTGCCAGCAATCCCGATAGCGGGAGGAACATTCAGTACTTC
TRBV6-6,.,TRBD2,TRBJ2-3,CASSIAGLAGGLRTLTDTQYF,TGTGCCAGCAGTATCGCTGGACTAGCGGGAGGGCTACGCACTCTCACAGATACGCAGTATTTT
TRBV25-1,.,.,TRBJ1-1,CASSEWGGKNTEAFF,TGTGCCAGCAGTGAATGGGGCGGGAAGAACACTGAAGCTTTCTTT
TRBV28,many,.,TRBJ2-7,CASTAAYRGDAQYF,TGTGCCAGCACCGCCGCTTACAGAGGGGATGCGCAGTACTTC
TRBV20-1,few,TRBD1,TRBJ2-7,CSARDPSTGTYEQYF,TGCAGTGCTAGAGATCCATCGACAGGGACCTACGAGCAGTACTTC
TRBV29-1,few,.,TRBJ1-5,CSVGFGNNQPQHF,TGCAGCGTTGGATTCGGGAACAATCAGCCCCAGCATTTT
TRBV5-6,many,.,TRBJ1-2,CASSWGERGTF,TGTGCCAGCAGCTGGGGGGAGCGAGGTACCTTC
TRBV29-1,many,.,TRBJ2-5,CSVEGQGPGGGKETQYF,TGCAGCGTTGAGGGACAGGGTCCCGGGGGGGGTAAGGAGACCCAGTACTTC
TRBV24-1,once,TRBD1,TRBJ2-3,CATSDLWTGDTQYF,TGTGCCACCAGTGATTTATGGACAGGCGATACGCAGTATTTT
TRBV25-1,many,TRBD2,TRBJ2-7,CASSGLAGGYEQYF,TGTGCCAGCAGTGGATTAGCGGGAGGTTACGAGCAGTACTTC
TRBV7-2,many,.,TRBJ2-1,CASSLSGLREQFF,TGTGCCAGCAGCTTGTCCGGACTAAGAGAGCAGTTCTTC
TRBV11-1,few,TRBD2,TRBJ2-1,CASSLGLAGSGHEQFF,TGTGCCAGCAGCTTGGGACTAGCGGGCTCTGGGCATGAGCAGTTCTTC
TRBV20-1,few,TRBD2,TRBJ2-5,CSAPRAGEVKTQYF,TGCAGTGCCCCGCGCGCGGGAGAAGTCAAGACCCAGTACTTC
TRBV5-6,.,.,TRBJ2-7,CASSVDYHYEQYF,TGTGCCAGCAGCGTTGACTACCACTACGAGCAGTACTTC
TRBV10-2,many,.,TRBJ2-6,CASISGANVLTF,TGCGCCAGCATTTCTGGGGCCAACGTCCTGACTTTC
TRBV2,.,.,TRBJ2-4,CATSDRAKNIQYF,TGTGCCACCAGTGACAGAGCCAAAAACATTCAGTACTTC
TRBV20-1,many,TRBD2,TRBJ2-1,CSARQLAGGNEQFF,TGCAGTGCTAGGCAACTAGCGGGAGGCAATGAGCAGTTCTTC
TRBV30,few,.,TRBJ2-1,CAWLTTGDNEQFF,TGTGCCTGGCTGACGACAGGCGACAATGAGCAGTTCTTC
TRBV20-1,many,TRBD1,TRBJ2-7,CSAHRDRVPYEQYF,TGCAGTGCCCACCGGGACAGGGTCCCCTACGAGCAGTACTTC
TRBV4-2,many,.,TRBJ2-7,CASSQDRVYEQYF,TGTGCCAGCAGCCAAGACAGGGTTTACGAGCAGTACTTC
TRBV4-1,many,.,TRBJ1-5,CASSQERVRQPQHF,TGCGCCAGCAGCCAAGAAAGGGTCCGACAGCCCCAGCATTTT
TRBV29-1,many,.,TRBJ2-7,CSAQGGQYEQYF,TGCAGCGCCCAGGGAGGTCAGTACGAGCAGTACTTC
TRBV20-1,few,.,TRBJ1-2,CSASPIHSNYGYTF,TGCAGTGCTAGCCCGATACATTCTAACTATGGCTACACCTTC
TRBV20-1,.,TRBD2,TRBJ2-3,CSANSGSINTDTQYF,TGCAGTGCAAATAGCGGGAGTATAAACACAGATACGCAGTATTTT
TRBV2,.,.,TRBJ2-3,CASSVQATDTQYF,TGTGCCAGCAGTGTGCAGGCCACAGATACGCAGTATTTT
TRBV5-4,.,TRBD2,TRBJ2-5,CASSLAGAGETQYF,TGTGCCAGCAGCTTAGCGGGAGCGGGTGAGACCCAGTACTTC
TRBV28,many,.,TRBJ1-2,CASSLWGSRLGTYGYTF,TGTGCCAGCAGTTTATGGGGGTCCCGGCTGGGAACCTATGGCTACACCTTC
TRBV28,many,.,TRBJ2-7,CASSFTPGFQRGEQYF,TGTGCCAGCAGTTTCACGCCAGGGTTTCAACGCGGTGAGCAGTACTTC
TRBV6-6,few,TRBD1,TRBJ1-4,CASIGAGGANEKLFF,TGTGCCAGCATTGGGGCAGGGGGCGCGAATGAAAAACTGTTTTTT
TRBV20-1,many,.,TRBJ1-4,CSARERREKLFF,TGCAGTGCTAGAGAACGGAGGGAAAAACTGTTTTTT
TRBV28,many,.,TRBJ2-3,CASSRKPGSTDMQYF,TGTGCCAGCAGCCGGAAACCAGGGAGCACAGATATGCAGTATTTT
TRBV27,.,.,TRBJ1-4,CASSLSLGAANEKLFF,TGTGCCAGCAGTTTATCTTTGGGGGCAGCTAATGAAAAACTGTTTTTT
TRBV5-5,few,.,TRBJ1-1,CASSFSSRAGEAFF,TGTGCCAGCAGCTTTAGTAGCAGGGCAGGTGAAGCTTTCTTT
TRBV27,many,.,TRBJ2-3,CASNRQGTDTQYF,TGTGCCAGCAACCGACAGGGCACAGATACGCAGTATTTT
TRBV7-3,few,TRBD2,TRBJ2-1,CASSQGTSGNNEQFF,TGTGCCAGCAGCCAAGGGACTAGCGGGAACAATGAGCAGTTCTTC
TRBV12-3/TRBV12-4,.,TRBD1,TRBJ1-1,CASSFRDRATEAFF,TGTGCCAGCAGTTTTAGGGACAGAGCAACTGAAGCTTTCTTT
TRBV11-2,.,TRBD2,TRBJ2-1,CASSLIFSASGKGNEQFF,TGTGCCAGCAGCTTAATTTTCTCGGCTAGCGGGAAGGGCAATGAGCAGTTCTTC